These T cell receptor beta chains were read from a single sample in a study of T cell responses to AZD1222 COVID-19 vaccine. Clones were sequenced by immunoSEQ multiplex PCR, and TCRdb holds only the in-frame ones, with some missing. Of 150,000 to 200,000 clones listed, 85% to 95% are singletons. This sample comprised peripheral blood, obtained on day 0 of AZD1222 vaccination. These receptors originate from an adult in good health. Each CDR3 is given with its conserved first and last residue. Fields, in order: clone size, V gene, CDR3 length, J gene, D gene, CDR3 DNA, CDR3 protein. A D gene is named only where the DNA matches it firmly. The size entry is marked missing in some rows and otherwise reads once, few, many or a size class.

clone size: -; V gene: TRBV5-4; CDR3 length: 14; J gene: TRBJ2-7; D gene: TRBD2; CDR3 DNA: TGTGCCAGCAGTCAGCGGGGAATCTCCTACGAGCAGTACTTC; CDR3 protein: CASSQRGISYEQYF
clone size: -; V gene: TRBV6-2/TRBV6-3; CDR3 length: 15; J gene: TRBJ1-2; D gene: -; CDR3 DNA: TGTGCCAGCAGTACCAACAGGAGGGGAAACTATGGCTACACCTTC; CDR3 protein: CASSTNRRGNYGYTF
clone size: -; V gene: TRBV11-2; CDR3 length: 14; J gene: TRBJ2-7; D gene: TRBD1; CDR3 DNA: TGTGCCAGCAGCTTAGTGGACAGGGGCTACGAGCAGTACTTC; CDR3 protein: CASSLVDRGYEQYF
clone size: -; V gene: TRBV12-3/TRBV12-4; CDR3 length: 13; J gene: TRBJ2-7; D gene: -; CDR3 DNA: TGTGCCAGCAGTTTCGGGGGGCTCGGCGAGCAGTACTTC; CDR3 protein: CASSFGGLGEQYF
clone size: once; V gene: TRBV29-1; CDR3 length: 11; J gene: TRBJ1-2; D gene: -; CDR3 DNA: TGCAGCGTTGATCGGGGCGATGGCTACACCTTC; CDR3 protein: CSVDRGDGYTF
clone size: -; V gene: TRBV6-6; CDR3 length: 13; J gene: TRBJ2-7; D gene: TRBD2; CDR3 DNA: TGTGCCAGCCTGCGGGGGGTGACCTACGAGCAGTACTTC; CDR3 protein: CASLRGVTYEQYF
clone size: -; V gene: TRBV12-3/TRBV12-4; CDR3 length: 13; J gene: TRBJ2-7; D gene: -; CDR3 DNA: TGTGCCAGCAGTCTCCCGTCGTCCTACGAGCAGTACTTC; CDR3 protein: CASSLPSSYEQYF
clone size: -; V gene: TRBV7-9; CDR3 length: 17; J gene: TRBJ2-1; D gene: TRBD2; CDR3 DNA: TGTGCCAGCAGCTTAGCGTACGGGGGGAGCTCCTACAATGAGCAGTTCTTC; CDR3 protein: CASSLAYGGSSYNEQFF
clone size: -; V gene: TRBV4-1; CDR3 length: 13; J gene: TRBJ2-7; D gene: TRBD1; CDR3 DNA: TGCGCCAGCAGCCAGAAACAGGGGGCCGGGCAGTACTTC; CDR3 protein: CASSQKQGAGQYF
clone size: -; V gene: TRBV24-1; CDR3 length: 15; J gene: TRBJ2-1; D gene: TRBD2; CDR3 DNA: TGTGCCACCAGTGTTGGGACTAGCGGCCGCAATGAGCAGTTCTTC; CDR3 protein: CATSVGTSGRNEQFF
clone size: -; V gene: TRBV13; CDR3 length: 14; J gene: TRBJ2-7; D gene: TRBD1; CDR3 DNA: TGTGCCAGCAGCTTAGCGGGACAGACCTACGAGCAGTACTTC; CDR3 protein: CASSLAGQTYEQYF
clone size: -; V gene: TRBV27; CDR3 length: 14; J gene: TRBJ2-2; D gene: -; CDR3 DNA: TGTGCCAGCAGTCTTACACCACACACCGGGGAGCTGTTTTTT; CDR3 protein: CASSLTPHTGELFF
clone size: -; V gene: TRBV24-1; CDR3 length: 13; J gene: TRBJ2-2; D gene: -; CDR3 DNA: TGTGCCACCAGTGATAAGAACACCGGGGAGCTGTTTTTT; CDR3 protein: CATSDKNTGELFF
clone size: -; V gene: TRBV6-5; CDR3 length: 15; J gene: TRBJ2-1; D gene: -; CDR3 DNA: TGTGCCAGCAGTTTCAGGGGCGATGCCTACAATGAGCAGTTCTTC; CDR3 protein: CASSFRGDAYNEQFF
clone size: -; V gene: TRBV19; CDR3 length: 13; J gene: TRBJ2-2; D gene: -; CDR3 DNA: TGTGCCAGTAGCGGTAACTGGTCCGGGGAGCTGTTTTTT; CDR3 protein: CASSGNWSGELFF
clone size: -; V gene: TRBV15; CDR3 length: 16; J gene: TRBJ2-3; D gene: TRBD1; CDR3 DNA: TGTGCCACCAGCAGTCACCAGGGGGCAGGCACAGATACGCAGTATTTT; CDR3 protein: CATSSHQGAGTDTQYF
clone size: -; V gene: TRBV10-1; CDR3 length: 14; J gene: TRBJ2-3; D gene: -; CDR3 DNA: TGCGCCAGCTCCTTTTCCCCAGCGCCAGATACGCAGTATTTT; CDR3 protein: CASSFSPAPDTQYF
clone size: once; V gene: TRBV7-2; CDR3 length: 14; J gene: TRBJ1-6; D gene: -; CDR3 DNA: TGTGCCAGCAGCTCGCGGGAGTATAATTCACCCCTCCACTTT; CDR3 protein: CASSSREYNSPLHF
clone size: -; V gene: TRBV6-5; CDR3 length: 15; J gene: TRBJ2-7; D gene: TRBD1; CDR3 DNA: TGTGCCAGCAGTTACTCCCCGACAGGGACACTAGGGCAGTACTTC; CDR3 protein: CASSYSPTGTLGQYF
clone size: -; V gene: TRBV5-1; CDR3 length: 15; J gene: TRBJ1-5; D gene: -; CDR3 DNA: TGCGCCAGCAGTCCGGACGGGGGCTACAATCAGCCCCAGCATTTT; CDR3 protein: CASSPDGGYNQPQHF
clone size: -; V gene: TRBV9; CDR3 length: 15; J gene: TRBJ2-3; D gene: -; CDR3 DNA: TGTGCCAGCAGCGCGAGGTGGCCGGACCCAGATACGCAGTATTTT; CDR3 protein: CASSARWPDPDTQYF
clone size: once; V gene: TRBV6-5; CDR3 length: 13; J gene: TRBJ1-2; D gene: -; CDR3 DNA: TGTGCCAGCAGTATGAGTGAAGTGCGCGGCTACACCTTC; CDR3 protein: CASSMSEVRGYTF
clone size: -; V gene: TRBV15; CDR3 length: 15; J gene: TRBJ1-1; D gene: -; CDR3 DNA: TGTGCCACCAGCAGAGAGGGGACCCCGGAGACTGAAGCTTTCTTT; CDR3 protein: CATSREGTPETEAFF
clone size: -; V gene: TRBV2; CDR3 length: 15; J gene: TRBJ2-7; D gene: TRBD1; CDR3 DNA: TGTGCCAGCAGTGCCCGACAGGGGAACTCCTACGAGCAGTACTTC; CDR3 protein: CASSARQGNSYEQYF
clone size: -; V gene: TRBV27; CDR3 length: 16; J gene: TRBJ2-1; D gene: TRBD1; CDR3 DNA: TGTGCCAGCAGTTTACTCCCGACAGGGGGCCTCAATGAGCAGTTCTTC; CDR3 protein: CASSLLPTGGLNEQFF
clone size: -; V gene: TRBV30; CDR3 length: 13; J gene: TRBJ1-1; D gene: -; CDR3 DNA: TGTGCCTGGAGTGTCGGGGTGAACACTGAAGCTTTCTTT; CDR3 protein: CAWSVGVNTEAFF
clone size: -; V gene: TRBV16; CDR3 length: 18; J gene: TRBJ1-2; D gene: TRBD1; CDR3 DNA: TGTGCCAGCAGCCCCACCAAAAAAATGGACAGGGATAACTATGGCTACACCTTC; CDR3 protein: CASSPTKKMDRDNYGYTF
clone size: -; V gene: TRBV12-3/TRBV12-4; CDR3 length: 13; J gene: TRBJ2-7; D gene: -; CDR3 DNA: TGTGCCAGCGCCTTTGGAGGGGCATACGAGCAGTACTTC; CDR3 protein: CASAFGGAYEQYF
clone size: -; V gene: TRBV5-1; CDR3 length: 13; J gene: TRBJ1-1; D gene: TRBD1; CDR3 DNA: TGCGCCAGCAGTTGGACAGGGATAGATGGAGCTTTCTTT; CDR3 protein: CASSWTGIDGAFF
clone size: -; V gene: TRBV5-8; CDR3 length: 13; J gene: TRBJ1-3; D gene: -; CDR3 DNA: TGTGCCAGCAGCTTCAACTCTGGAAACACCATATATTTT; CDR3 protein: CASSFNSGNTIYF
clone size: -; V gene: TRBV2; CDR3 length: 14; J gene: TRBJ1-5; D gene: -; CDR3 DNA: TGTGCCAGCTGGGGGGCAGACATCCTCCAGCCCCAGCATTTT; CDR3 protein: CASWGADILQPQHF
clone size: -; V gene: TRBV29-1; CDR3 length: 10; J gene: TRBJ1-1; D gene: -; CDR3 DNA: TGCAGCACAGTGGGGTCTGAAGCTTTCTTT; CDR3 protein: CSTVGSEAFF
clone size: -; V gene: TRBV18; CDR3 length: 17; J gene: TRBJ1-3; D gene: -; CDR3 DNA: TGTGCCAGCTCACAAGAACCGGGACTGTCCTCTGGAAACACCATATATTTT; CDR3 protein: CASSQEPGLSSGNTIYF
clone size: -; V gene: TRBV30; CDR3 length: 12; J gene: TRBJ1-2; D gene: -; CDR3 DNA: TGTGCCTGGAGTATCAACACCGGACAGCCTCTCTTC; CDR3 protein: CAWSINTGQPLF
clone size: -; V gene: TRBV19; CDR3 length: 14; J gene: TRBJ1-5; D gene: -; CDR3 DNA: TGTGCCAGTAGTTGGGGGACCGGCAATCAGCCCCAGCATTTT; CDR3 protein: CASSWGTGNQPQHF
clone size: -; V gene: TRBV18; CDR3 length: 18; J gene: TRBJ2-3; D gene: TRBD2; CDR3 DNA: TGTGCCAGCTCACCACCAACTAGCGGGTGGGGGTCCACAGATACGCAGTATTTT; CDR3 protein: CASSPPTSGWGSTDTQYF
clone size: once; V gene: TRBV7-2; CDR3 length: 15; J gene: TRBJ2-2; D gene: TRBD2; CDR3 DNA: TGTGCCAGCACCTTTAGCGGGGGCCCCAGGGGGGAGCTGTTTTTT; CDR3 protein: CASTFSGGPRGELFF
clone size: few; V gene: TRBV6-4; CDR3 length: 14; J gene: TRBJ2-5; D gene: -; CDR3 DNA: TGTGCCAGCAGTGAGGGACCGGAGGAAGAGACCCAGTACTTC; CDR3 protein: CASSEGPEEETQYF
clone size: -; V gene: TRBV5-6; CDR3 length: 14; J gene: TRBJ1-5; D gene: TRBD1; CDR3 DNA: TGTGCCAGCAGTTGGGGACAGAGCAATCAGCCCCAGCATTTT; CDR3 protein: CASSWGQSNQPQHF
clone size: -; V gene: TRBV28; CDR3 length: 15; J gene: TRBJ1-2; D gene: -; CDR3 DNA: TGTGCCAGCAGTGCCGGGTTTGATCTTAACTATGGCTACACCTTC; CDR3 protein: CASSAGFDLNYGYTF